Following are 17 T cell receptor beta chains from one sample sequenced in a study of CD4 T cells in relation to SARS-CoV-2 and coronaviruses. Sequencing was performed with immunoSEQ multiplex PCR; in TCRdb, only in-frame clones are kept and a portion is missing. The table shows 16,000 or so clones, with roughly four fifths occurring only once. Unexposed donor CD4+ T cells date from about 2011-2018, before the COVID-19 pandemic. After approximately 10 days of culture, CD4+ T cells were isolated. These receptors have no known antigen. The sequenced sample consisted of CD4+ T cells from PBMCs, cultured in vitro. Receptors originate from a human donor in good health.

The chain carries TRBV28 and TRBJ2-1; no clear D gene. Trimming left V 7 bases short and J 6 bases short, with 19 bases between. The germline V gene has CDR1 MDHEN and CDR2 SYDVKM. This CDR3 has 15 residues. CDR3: CASNTTPAPPNEQFF. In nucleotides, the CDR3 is TGTGCCAGCAACACAACCCCCGCCCCTCCCAATGAGCAGTTCTTC.

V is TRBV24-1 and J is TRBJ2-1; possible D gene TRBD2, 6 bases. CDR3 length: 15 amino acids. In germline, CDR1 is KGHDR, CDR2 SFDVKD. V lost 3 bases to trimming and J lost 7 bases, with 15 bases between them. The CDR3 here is CATSDQRGAENEQFF. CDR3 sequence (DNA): TGTGCCACCAGTGATCAGCGCGGGGCAGAAAATGAGCAGTTCTTC.

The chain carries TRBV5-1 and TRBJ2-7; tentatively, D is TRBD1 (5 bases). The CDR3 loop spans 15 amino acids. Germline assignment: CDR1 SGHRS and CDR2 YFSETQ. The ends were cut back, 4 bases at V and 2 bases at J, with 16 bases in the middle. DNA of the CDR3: TGCGCCAGCAGCATATCCCCAGGGAAAACCTACGAGCAGTACTTC. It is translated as CASSISPGKTYEQYF.

The CDR3 loop reads CAWSVFGKGALGGYTF. For the CDR3, the DNA is TGTGCCTGGAGTGTATTCGGGAAGGGGGCCCTCGGTGGCTACACCTTC. The chain has TRBV30 and TRBJ1-2, with 7 bases that match TRBD1. Looked up from germline, CDR1 is GTSNPN and CDR2 is SVGIG (reference sequence). The J segment lost 7 bases and the V segment lost 0 bases, leaving 14 bases of the junction unmatched. The CDR3 runs 16 residues. The whole variable domain, filled in from reference TRBV30 and TRBJ1-2, reads SQTIHQWPATLVQPVGSPLSLECTVEGTSNPNLYWYRQAAGRGLQLLFYSVGIGQISSEVPQNLSASRPQDRQFILSSKKLLLSDSGFYLCAWSVFGKGALGGYTFGSGTRLTVV.

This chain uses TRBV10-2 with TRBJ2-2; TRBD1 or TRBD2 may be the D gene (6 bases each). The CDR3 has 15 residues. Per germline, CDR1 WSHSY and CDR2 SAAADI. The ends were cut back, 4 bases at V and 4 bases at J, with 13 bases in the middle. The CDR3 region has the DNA TGCGCCAGCAGTGTTTCACAGGGAGGCACCGGGGAGCTGTTTTTT. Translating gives CASSVSQGGTGELFF.

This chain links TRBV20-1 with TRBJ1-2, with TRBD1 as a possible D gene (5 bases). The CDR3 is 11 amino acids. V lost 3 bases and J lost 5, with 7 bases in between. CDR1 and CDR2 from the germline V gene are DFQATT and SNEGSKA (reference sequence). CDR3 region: CSASGTYGYTF. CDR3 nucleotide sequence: TGCAGTGCTAGCGGGACGTATGGCTACACCTTC.

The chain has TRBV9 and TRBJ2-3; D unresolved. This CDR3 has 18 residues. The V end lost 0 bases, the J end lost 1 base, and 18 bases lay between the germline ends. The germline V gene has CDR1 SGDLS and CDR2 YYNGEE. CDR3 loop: CASSVEDRVGPGTDTQYF. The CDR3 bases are TGTGCCAGCAGCGTAGAAGACCGCGTCGGACCCGGCACAGATACGCAGTATTTT.

The DNA for the CDR3 is TGTGCCAGCAGTTTAAACAATGAGCAGTTCTTC. This sequence encodes CASSLNNEQFF. This chain uses TRBV28 with TRBJ2-1; D uncertain. This CDR3 has 11 residues. CDR1 MDHEN and CDR2 SYDVKM come from the germline V gene. Trimming took 2 bases from V and 5 from J, leaving 1 base between them.

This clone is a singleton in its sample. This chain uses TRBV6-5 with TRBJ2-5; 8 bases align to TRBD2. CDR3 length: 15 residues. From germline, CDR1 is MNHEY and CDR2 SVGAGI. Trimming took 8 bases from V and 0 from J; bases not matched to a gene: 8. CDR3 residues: CASVSGLANQETQYF. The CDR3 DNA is TGTGCCAGCGTTTCAGGACTAGCTAACCAAGAGACCCAGTACTTC.

The DNA of the CDR3 is TGTGCCAGCAGCTCGGGACAGACGAACACTGAAGCTTTCTTT. Residues: CASSSGQTNTEAFF. The V and J genes are TRBV6-5 and TRBJ1-1, with 7 bases aligning to TRBD1. The V and J ends lost 6 bases and 1 base, in that order; junction bases with no gene match: 5. The CDR3 extends over 14 amino acids. The germline gives CDR1 MNHEY, CDR2 SVGAGI.

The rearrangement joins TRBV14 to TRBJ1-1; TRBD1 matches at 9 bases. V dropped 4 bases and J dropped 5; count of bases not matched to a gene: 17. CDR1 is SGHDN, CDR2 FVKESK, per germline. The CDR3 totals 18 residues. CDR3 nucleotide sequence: TGTGCCAGCAGCCCTTTCACAGGGGGCCTTGGGGCGATTACTGAAGCTTTCTTT. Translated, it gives CASSPFTGGLGAITEAFF. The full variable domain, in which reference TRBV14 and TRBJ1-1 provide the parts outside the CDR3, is EAGVTQFPSHSVIEKGQTVTLRCDPISGHDNLYWYRRVMGKEIKFLLHFVKESKQDESGMPNNRFLAERTGGTYSTLKVQPAELEDSGVYFCASSPFTGGLGAITEAFFGQGTRLTVV.

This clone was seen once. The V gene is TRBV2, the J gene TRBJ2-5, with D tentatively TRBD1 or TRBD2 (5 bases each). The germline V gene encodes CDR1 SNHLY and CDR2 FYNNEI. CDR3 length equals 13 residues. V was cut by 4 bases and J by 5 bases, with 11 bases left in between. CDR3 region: CASSVLREETQYF. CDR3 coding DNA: TGTGCCAGCAGTGTCCTCAGGGAGGAGACCCAGTACTTC. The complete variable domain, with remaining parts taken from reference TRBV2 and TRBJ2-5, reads EPEVTQTPSHQVTQMGQEVILRCVPISNHLYFYWYRQILGQKVEFLVSFYNNEISEKSEIFDDQFSVERPDGSNFTLKIRSTKLEDSAMYFCASSVLREETQYFGPGTRLLVL.

In nucleotides, the CDR3 is TGTGCCAGCAGATTGGGACTAGCGGGAGTCACCGAGCAGTACTTC. It encodes CASRLGLAGVTEQYF. This chain links TRBV2 with TRBJ2-7; 14 bases are shared with TRBD2. The CDR3 is 15 amino acids. Germline CDR1 is SNHLY and CDR2 is FYNNEI. Unmatched junction bases numbered 7, after V lost 6 bases and J lost 6 bases.

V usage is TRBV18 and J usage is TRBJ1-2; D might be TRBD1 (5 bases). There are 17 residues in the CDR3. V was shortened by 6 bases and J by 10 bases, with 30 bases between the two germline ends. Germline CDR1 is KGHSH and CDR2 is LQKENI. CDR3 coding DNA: TGTGCCAGCTCCCTAAACCCTACCTTCCGCGGACACATAACCTACACCTTC. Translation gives CASSLNPTFRGHITYTF.

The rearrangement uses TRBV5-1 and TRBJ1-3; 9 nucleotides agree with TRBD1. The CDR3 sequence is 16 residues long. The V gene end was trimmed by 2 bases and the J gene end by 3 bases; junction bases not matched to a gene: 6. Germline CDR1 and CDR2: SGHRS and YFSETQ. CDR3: CASSLTGTGFGNTIYF. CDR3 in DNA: TGCGCCAGCAGCTTAACCGGGACAGGGTTTGGAAACACCATATATTTT. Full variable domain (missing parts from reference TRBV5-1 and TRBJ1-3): KAGVTQTPRYLIKTRGQQVTLSCSPISGHRSVSWYQQTPGQGLQFLFEYFSETQRNKGNFPGRFSGRQFSNSRSEMNVSTLELGDSALYLCASSLTGTGFGNTIYFGEGSWLTVV.

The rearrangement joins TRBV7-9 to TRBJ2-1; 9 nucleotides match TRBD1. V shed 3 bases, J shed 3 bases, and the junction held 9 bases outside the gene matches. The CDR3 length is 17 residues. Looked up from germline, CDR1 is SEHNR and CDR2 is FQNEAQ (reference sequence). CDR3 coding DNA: TGTGCCAGCAGCTTGGGGCGCCGGGACAGGGTCTACAATGAGCAGTTCTTC. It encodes CASSLGRRDRVYNEQFF.

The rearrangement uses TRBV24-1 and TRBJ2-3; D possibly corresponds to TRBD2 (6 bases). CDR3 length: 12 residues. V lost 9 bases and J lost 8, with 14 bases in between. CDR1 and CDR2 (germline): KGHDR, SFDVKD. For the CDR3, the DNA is TGTGCCACCGGTCGGGGGTTGGGTACGCAGTATTTT. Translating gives CATGRGLGTQYF.